The TCR beta chain under discussion was sequenced for a study of Ad26.COV2.S vaccination and SARS-CoV-2 variants. Study-level background: Of the COV1001 trial arms, the Ad26.COV2.S arm included the donor. Study-level points and caveats: The authors reported substantial breadth in spike-specific CD8+ and CD4+ T cell responses after vaccination. It was found that vaccine and placebo recipients had similar non-spike TCR breadth.

This clone was seen more than once but under ten times. Its antigen remains unknown. This sample's treatment: about 20 received Ad26.COV2.S at low or high dose, single or two shots; 5 received placebo; per-sample allocation not given. Specimens were obtained on day 63 following the first vaccine or placebo injection. Some clones are missing from TCRdb's copy, which holds only in-frame ones; the method was immunoSEQ multiplex PCR. The table lists some 520,000 clones, around 88% of them singletons, with 9.5% to 15% in the top ten. Germline loops: CDR1 SEHNR, CDR2 FQNEAQ (reference sequence). The CDR3 spans 16 residues. The ends were cut back, 5 bases at V and 5 bases at J, with 18 bases in the middle.

The receptor was isolated from a person between 18 and 60 years old who received the Ad26.COV2.S COVID-19 vaccine or a placebo. This chain connects TRBV7-9 to TRBJ2-2; the D is unclear. This material consisted of peripheral blood, taken in a trial of Ad26.COV2.S vaccine versus placebo. The CDR3: CASSRKPQRSTGELFF. The CDR3 DNA sequence: TGTGCCAGCAGCCGTAAACCGCAGAGATCGACCGGGGAGCTGTTTTTT.